Listed below are T cell receptor beta chains from one sample, sequenced in a study of blood T cell repertoires in COVID-19. Method: immunoSEQ multiplex PCR; TCRdb's copy keeps in-frame clones and lacks some. The sample lists roughly 150,000 clones, about 80% seen once, with roughly 1.9% in the top ten. The sequenced sample consisted of peripheral blood. All receptors derive from an elderly woman with acute or convalescent COVID-19. The CDR3 runs from the conserved cysteine through the conserved F or W. Each record gives: clone size, CDR3 length, V gene, D gene, J gene, CDR3 DNA, CDR3 protein. D genes are given only for firm matches. Clone size appears in some rows only: once, few, many, or a class for an expanded clone.

-	15	TRBV24-1	TRBD1	TRBJ2-7	TGTGCCACCAGTGCCACACCGGGACAGGGTCACGAGCAGTACTTC	CATSATPGQGHEQYF
-	13	TRBV24-1	-	TRBJ2-5	TGTGCCACCCGAACCCAGGCAGAAGAGACCCAGTACTTC	CATRTQAEETQYF
-	12	TRBV28	-	TRBJ1-2	TGTGCCAGCAGTTTTTCTACCTATGGCTACACCTTC	CASSFSTYGYTF
-	15	TRBV30	TRBD2	TRBJ2-5	TGTGCCTGGAGTGCGCTAGCGGGAGTAGAGGAGACCCAGTACTTC	CAWSALAGVEETQYF
-	16	TRBV19	TRBD2	TRBJ2-1	TGTGCCAGTAGTATAATCCGGGCTAGCGGGAGCAATGAGCAGTTCTTC	CASSIIRASGSNEQFF
-	16	TRBV4-3	-	TRBJ2-7	TGCGCCAGCAGCCAACCCAGGGAATTAGAGACCTACGAGCAGTACTTC	CASSQPRELETYEQYF
-	12	TRBV5-1	-	TRBJ2-7	TGCGCCAGCAGCTTGGTAGGGGTCGAGCAGTACTTC	CASSLVGVEQYF
-	14	TRBV19	-	TRBJ2-1	TGTGCCAGTAGTATTATCCCTCCCGAGACAGGGCAGTTCTTC	CASSIIPPETGQFF
-	19	TRBV30	-	TRBJ1-1	TGTGCCTGGAGTCACCATGGGGGACTTGGAACCGGTTTGAACACTGAAGCTTTCTTT	CAWSHHGGLGTGLNTEAFF
-	12	TRBV27	TRBD1	TRBJ1-2	TGTGCCAGCAGCTCTCGGGACAGTCGCTACACCTTC	CASSSRDSRYTF
-	15	TRBV5-4	-	TRBJ1-6	TGTGCCAGCAGCTTGTCTACCGGGAACGATTCACCCCTCCACTTT	CASSLSTGNDSPLHF
many	16	TRBV4-1	-	TRBJ2-2	TGCGCCAGCAGCCTGGGACAATCCCCGAACACCGGGGAGCTGTTTTTT	CASSLGQSPNTGELFF
once	16	TRBV9	TRBD1	TRBJ1-2	TGTGCCAGCAGCGGTAGTTACGGACAGGCGACCTATGGCTACACCTTC	CASSGSYGQATYGYTF
-	13	TRBV2	-	TRBJ2-7	TGTGCCAGCAGGGAGAGACTAGACTACGAGCAGTACTTC	CASRERLDYEQYF
-	15	TRBV19	-	TRBJ2-2	TGTGCCAGTAGGAGGGTGGGAGTCAACACCGGGGAGCTGTTTTTT	CASRRVGVNTGELFF
-	15	TRBV30	TRBD1	TRBJ1-3	TGTGCCTGGAGTATATACAGGGGGCCGGGAAACACCATATATTTT	CAWSIYRGPGNTIYF
-	13	TRBV9	TRBD1	TRBJ1-1	TGTGCCAGCAGCGTAGGGGACAGCACTGAAGCTTTCTTT	CASSVGDSTEAFF